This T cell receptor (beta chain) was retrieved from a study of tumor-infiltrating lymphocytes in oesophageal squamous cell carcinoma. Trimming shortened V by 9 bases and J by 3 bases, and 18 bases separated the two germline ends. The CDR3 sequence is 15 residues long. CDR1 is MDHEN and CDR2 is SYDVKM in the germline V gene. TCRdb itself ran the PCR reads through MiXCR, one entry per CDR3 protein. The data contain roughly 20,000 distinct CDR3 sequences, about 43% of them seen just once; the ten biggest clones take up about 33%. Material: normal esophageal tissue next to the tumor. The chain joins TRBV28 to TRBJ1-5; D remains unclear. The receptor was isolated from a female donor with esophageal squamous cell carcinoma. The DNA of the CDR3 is TGTGCCAGTGATGGGTATAGTCATTCCAATCAGCCCCAGCATTTT. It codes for CASDGYSHSNQPQHF.